This T cell receptor beta chain was identified in a study of T cells after posttransplantation cyclophosphamide. Study observations and caveats: Recipient CMV seropositivity and CMV reactivation strongly tracked TRB clonality.

Cyclophosphamide on days +3 and +4 followed busulfan-fludarabine conditioning and a marrow graft. Produced via immunoSEQ multiplex PCR; TCRdb's table is partial and in-frame only. Among about 6,700 clones listed, about four fifths were seen once. V was clipped by 4 bases and J by 3 bases; unmatched bases: 3. From germline, CDR1 is SQVTM and CDR2 ANQGSEA. The CDR3 consists of 14 residues. In the case of this clone: The antigen is not known.

V usage is TRBV29-1 and J usage is TRBJ2-1; 10 bases align to TRBD2. This sequence was found in a female patient aged 50-60 years who received an allogeneic stem cell transplant from a related donor, was CMV-positive, and had no GVHD. Some T cells may be graft donor cells. Sequencing was performed on PBMCs, taken after allogeneic stem cell transplant with posttransplant cyclophosphamide. CDR3 sequence (DNA): TGCAGCGTTGCCGGGACTAGCGTCTACAATGAGCAGTTCTTC. Its protein product is CSVAGTSVYNEQFF.